One T cell receptor (beta chain) is described in this entry. Germline-derived CDR1 and CDR2 are SGHVS and FQNEAQ. The CDR3 is made up of 17 amino acids. V was pared by 5 bases and J by 5 bases, with 11 bases of the junction left unmatched. This sample is part of a study of blood T cell repertoires in COVID-19. Study summary: T cells, B-cell-depleted T cells, or PBMCs supplied cDNA or gDNA.

Original data processing: Cell counts per sample came from amplifying reference gene primers. Here immunoSEQ multiplex PCR was the method, and the copy in TCRdb shows in-frame clones only, minus some. The V and J calls and the clone size are those of that table, but D and trimming were determined from the DNA. This sample yields 280,000 or so clones, of which around 86% are seen a single time; 2% to 2.5% belongs to the top ten. The receptor comes from a woman aged 25 to 45 who had recovered from COVID-19. The rearrangement links TRBV7-8 to TRBJ2-1; 11 bases are shared with TRBD2. Sequencing input: peripheral blood. The CDR3 DNA follows: TGTGCCAGCAGCCCGCTTAAACTAGCGGGAGTCCACAATGAGCAGTTCTTC. Translated: CASSPLKLAGVHNEQFF.